The 25 T cell receptor beta chains below all came from one sample that was sequenced in a study of Ad26.COV2.S vaccination and SARS-CoV-2 variants. Treatment in this sample: some 20 received Ad26.COV2.S at low or high dose, single or two shots; 5 received placebo; per-sample allocation not given. Sampling took place 63 days after the first vaccine or placebo injection. The repertoire was sequenced with immunoSEQ multiplex PCR; TCRdb's copy has only in-frame clones and lacks some. The data hold around 310,000 clones, with roughly 88% observed a single time. The sequenced sample was peripheral blood, obtained in a trial of Ad26.COV2.S vaccine versus placebo. The receptor source for this set is a person between 18 and 65 years old who received the Ad26.COV2.S COVID-19 vaccine or a placebo.

The chain recombines TRBV7-3 with TRBJ2-2, with a tentative D call TRBD2 (6 bases). The CDR3 is 14 residues long. With 4 bases removed from V and 4 bases from J, the gap between germline ends came to 10 bases. Germline V gene sequence: CDR1 SGHTA, CDR2 FQGTGA. The CDR3 DNA reads TGTGCCAGCAGCTCGGGACTCTCCACCGGGGAGCTGTTTTTT. Translating gives CASSSGLSTGELFF.

This clone appeared once. V gene TRBV30 combines with J gene TRBJ2-3; 16 bases are shared with TRBD2. After removal of 4 bases from V and 4 bases from J, the junction contained 5 bases not matched to a gene. In germline, CDR1 is GTSNPN, CDR2 SVGIG (reference sequence). The CDR3 is 16 residues long. The CDR3 is CAWNEGLAGGADTQYF. In DNA, the CDR3 is TGTGCCTGGAACGAGGGACTAGCGGGGGGGGCAGATACGCAGTATTTT.

The chain uses TRBV7-6 and TRBJ2-3; TRBD2 might be the D (5 bases). CDR1 and CDR2 from the germline V gene are SGHVS and FNYEAQ. V shed 5 bases and J shed 4 bases, with 19 bases lying between them. The CDR3 is made up of 16 amino acids. In DNA form, the CDR3 reads TGTGCCAGCAGCCCCCTAGCCTACAGAGGTCCAGATACGCAGTATTTT. Residues: CASSPLAYRGPDTQYF. The full variable domain, its missing parts supplied by reference TRBV7-6 and TRBJ2-3, is GAGVSQSPRYKVTKRGQDVALRCDPISGHVSLYWYRQALGQGPEFLTYFNYEAQQDKSGLPNDRFSAERPEGSISTLTIQRTEQRDSAMYRCASSPLAYRGPDTQYFGPGTRLTVL.

The chain recombines TRBV19 with TRBJ2-3; 11 bases agree with TRBD2. CDR3 length: 18 amino acids. V was clipped by 7 bases and J by 0 bases; unmatched bases: 12. Germline V gene sequence: CDR1 LNHDA, CDR2 SQIVND (reference sequence). CDR3 loop: CASTPPGTSGTSTDTQYF. CDR3 bases: TGTGCCAGTACCCCCCCCGGGACTAGCGGAACTAGCACAGATACGCAGTATTTT.

The chain links TRBV19 to TRBJ1-1, with no clear D. The CDR3 has 15 residues. V lost 4 bases and J 5 bases, leaving 17 bases between the germline ends. Germline CDR1 reads LNHDA; CDR2 reads SQIVND (reference sequence). The CDR3 sequence: CASSTTKRVGTEAFF. The CDR3 DNA sequence: TGTGCCAGTAGTACGACAAAGCGGGTGGGTACTGAAGCTTTCTTT.

The V call is TRBV7-6, the J call TRBJ1-1; D unclear. The CDR3 is made up of 15 amino acids. Trimming took 4 bases from V and 0 from J, leaving 12 bases between them. CDR1 and CDR2 (germline): SGHVS, FNYEAQ. CDR3 coding DNA: TGTGCCAGCAGCTCACTGACGGTCATGAACACTGAAGCTTTCTTT. Protein sequence: CASSSLTVMNTEAFF.

The rearrangement joins TRBV18 to TRBJ1-5; D ambiguous. Between the trimmed V and J ends, which lost 3 bases and 0 bases, there was a span of 6 bases. The germline V gene encodes CDR1 KGHSH and CDR2 LQKENI. CDR3 size: 14 residues. In DNA, the CDR3 is TGTGCCAGCTCACCTCTAGATAGCAATCAGCCCCAGCATTTT. Amino acids: CASSPLDSNQPQHF.

The chain links TRBV6-6 to TRBJ1-5; 8 bases agree with TRBD1. CDR3 length: 15 residues. The germline CDR1 and CDR2 sequences are MNHNY and SVGAGI (reference sequence). With V trimmed by 0 bases and J by 5 bases, 3 bases remained unmatched. The CDR3 spells CASSYSGQGHQPQHF. In nucleotides, the CDR3 is TGTGCCAGCAGTTACTCAGGACAGGGCCATCAGCCCCAGCATTTT.

The chain recombines TRBV2 with TRBJ1-1; TRBD1 agrees at 7 bases. The V and J ends lost 4 bases and 7 bases, in that order; junction bases with no gene match: 6. The CDR3 runs to 13 residues. Germline CDR1 reads SNHLY; CDR2 reads FYNNEI. The CDR3 spells CASSVHRGYEAFF. The CDR3 DNA reads as TGTGCCAGCAGTGTCCACAGGGGCTATGAAGCTTTCTTT.

This chain links TRBV5-1 with TRBJ2-1, with a tentative D call TRBD2 (5 bases). The CDR3 is 15 residues long. Between the trimmed V and J ends, which lost 4 bases and 1 base, there was a span of 12 bases. Germline V lookup: CDR1 SGHRS, CDR2 YFSETQ. CDR3 sequence (DNA): TGCGCCAGCAGCGGGGAAGCGGCTTCCTACAATGAGCAGTTCTTC. Protein: CASSGEAASYNEQFF.

This clone was found once. The DNA for the CDR3 is TGTGCCAGCAGTATCGGACAGGCAAACACCATATATTTT. Protein sequence: CASSIGQANTIYF. This chain uses TRBV6-5 with TRBJ1-3; 7 bases fit TRBD1. Germline lookup yields CDR1 MNHEY and CDR2 SVGAGI. V lost 5 bases and J lost 6; bases outside the gene matches: 4. This CDR3 spans 13 amino acids.

The gene calls are TRBV18 and TRBJ1-1; D is unclear. Germline V gives CDR1 KGHSH, CDR2 LQKENI. V dropped 2 bases and J dropped 1 base, with 8 bases sitting between them. This CDR3 is 14 amino acids long. The CDR3 DNA reads TGTGCCAGCTCACCAAAAACGGGGAACACTGAAGCTTTCTTT. Translated, it gives CASSPKTGNTEAFF.

This clone was recorded once. The chain links TRBV6-2 or TRBV6-3 to TRBJ2-2; 10 positions match TRBD2. Germline V CDR1 and CDR2: MNHEY, SVGEGT. The J segment lost 3 bases and the V segment lost 2 bases, leaving 15 bases of the junction unmatched. CDR3 length equals 20 residues. CDR3 bases: TGTGCCAGCAGTTACAGACGGGGAACTAGCGGGATCCGATACACCGGGGAGCTGTTTTTT. Translating gives CASSYRRGTSGIRYTGELFF.

J is TRBJ1-4 and V is TRBV4-1; 7 bases fit TRBD1. Per the germline V gene, CDR1 is MGHRA and CDR2 is YSYEKL. The CDR3 is 15 residues long. V shed 4 bases and J 7 bases; nucleotides not matched to a gene: 9. The CDR3: CASSRVGGVGEKLFF. In DNA, the CDR3 is TGCGCCAGCAGCCGGGTAGGGGGCGTCGGTGAAAAACTGTTTTTT.

This chain connects TRBV4-3 to TRBJ1-6, with 8 bases matching TRBD1. Looked up from germline, CDR1 is LGHNA and CDR2 is YSLEER. This CDR3 has 16 residues. The trim removed 0 bases at V and 6 bases at J, leaving 4 bases unmatched. This chain's CDR3 is CASSQEVTGGNSPLHF. For the CDR3, the DNA is TGCGCCAGCAGCCAAGAGGTTACAGGGGGTAATTCACCCCTCCACTTT.

V is TRBV2 and J is TRBJ2-1; 7 bases fit TRBD2. The CDR3 spans 13 residues. Germline values: CDR1 SNHLY, CDR2 FYNNEI. V lost 3 bases to trimming and J lost 6 bases; unmatched junction nucleotides: 2. CDR3 bases: TGTGCCAGCAGTGAGTTAGCGGGCAATGAGCAGTTCTTC. It codes for CASSELAGNEQFF.

V usage is TRBV7-9 and J usage is TRBJ1-2; maybe TRBD1 (5 bases). V was trimmed by 4 bases and J by 4 bases, leaving 16 bases between them. The CDR3 runs 15 residues. The germline V gene encodes CDR1 SEHNR and CDR2 FQNEAQ (reference sequence). The CDR3 nucleotides are TGTGCCAGCAGCTCTCCTTCGGGGGAGTTCTATGGCTACACCTTC. Protein product: CASSSPSGEFYGYTF.

This clone appeared once. This chain uses TRBV19 with TRBJ2-3; weak D call: TRBD2 (6 bases). V was trimmed by 7 bases and J by 2 bases, leaving 13 bases between them. This CDR3 contains 14 residues. Germline CDR1 LNHDA, CDR2 SQIVND (reference sequence). This CDR3 reads CASKERALTDTQYF. DNA of the CDR3: TGTGCCAGTAAGGAGCGGGCACTCACAGATACGCAGTATTTT.

In nucleotides, the CDR3 is TGTGCCAGCAGCACCTCGGGAGATACGCAGTATTTT. This gives the protein CASSTSGDTQYF. The chain joins TRBV5-4 to TRBJ2-3; D is unclear. The ends were cut back, 4 bases at V and 5 bases at J, with 8 bases in the middle. CDR1 SGHNT and CDR2 YYREEE come from the germline V gene (reference sequence). CDR3 size: 12 residues.

This clone turned up a few times. The chain combines TRBV6-5 with TRBJ1-6; D is ambiguous. This CDR3 spans 14 amino acids. CDR1 MNHEY and CDR2 SVGAGI come from the germline V gene. Trimming pared 7 bases from V and 6 bases from J, leaving 13 bases between. The CDR3 region has the DNA TGTGCCAGCACTCCCCTGCAGGTTAATTCACCCCTCCACTTT. Translating gives CASTPLQVNSPLHF.

This chain uses TRBV9 with TRBJ2-1, with 9 bases matching TRBD1. V trimming: 0 bases; J trimming: 7 bases; junction bases outside the gene matches: 14. Germline loops: CDR1 SGDLS, CDR2 YYNGEE. The CDR3 runs to 18 residues. The CDR3 loop is CASSVDFNLGQGSNEQFF. The CDR3 coding sequence is TGTGCCAGCAGCGTAGATTTCAATTTGGGACAGGGCTCAAATGAGCAGTTCTTC.

V gene TRBV19 combines with J gene TRBJ1-2; D might be TRBD1 (6 bases). The CDR3 consists of 15 residues. V was cut by 3 bases and J by 2 bases, with 13 bases left in between. Looked up from germline, CDR1 is LNHDA and CDR2 is SQIVND (reference sequence). The CDR3 nucleotides are TGTGCCAGTAGTATCGCGGGTCAGGGGAACTATGGCTACACCTTC. It codes for CASSIAGQGNYGYTF.

The J gene is TRBJ1-4, the V gene TRBV4-1, with unresolved D. Germline CDR1 and CDR2: MGHRA and YSYEKL. This CDR3 is 18 amino acids long. The V end was cut by 1 base, the J end by 4 bases, with 19 bases between. CDR3 DNA sequence: TGCGCCAGCAGCCAAGTTCCCGGCCCGGGGAGCTTTAATGAAAAACTGTTTTTT. This gives the protein CASSQVPGPGSFNEKLFF.

The chain has TRBV18 and TRBJ2-6; tentative D call: TRBD1 (6 bases). From germline, CDR1 is KGHSH and CDR2 LQKENI. The CDR3 has 20 residues. Trimming cost V 5 bases and J 1 base, with 24 bases left between them. The CDR3 DNA sequence: TGTGCCAGCTCATCAAGCCTTGGGGTACAGGGAAAGTCTGGGGCCAACGTCCTGACTTTC. It encodes CASSSSLGVQGKSGANVLTF.

V is TRBV11-2 and J is TRBJ2-3, with a tentative D call TRBD2 (5 bases). This CDR3 contains 17 residues. V lost 4 bases, J lost 0 bases, and 17 bases lay in between. The germline gives CDR1 SGHAT, CDR2 FQNNGV. CDR3: CASSSREGEHSTDTQYF. CDR3 nucleotide sequence: TGTGCCAGCAGCTCCCGCGAGGGAGAACATAGCACAGATACGCAGTATTTT.